These 2 T cell receptor beta chains originate from one sample sequenced in a study of T cells in Graves' hyperthyroidism and ophthalmopathy. RNA transcripts yielded amplified TCR beta CDR3 regions. An initial round of RT-PCR targeting the TCR CDR3 relied on the HTBI primer set. TCRdb fed the multiplex PCR reads into MiXCR, producing one record per CDR3 protein. The sample records over 120,000 distinct CDR3 sequences, roughly a fifth being singletons. What was sequenced was blood. The receptors were sampled from a woman between 50 and 59 years old with Graves' hyperthyroidism that later progressed to Graves' ophthalmopathy.

CDR3 sequence (DNA): TGTGCCAGCAGCTACGGACAGGGTAACACCGGGGAGCTGTTTTTT. As protein: CASSYGQGNTGELFF. V gene TRBV3-1 combines with J gene TRBJ2-2, with 8 positions matching TRBD1. The V gene's germline CDR1 is LGHDT and CDR2 YNNKEL (reference sequence). The CDR3 consists of 15 residues. Trimming removed 5 bases from V and 2 bases from J; junction bases left unmatched: 4.

This clonotype occurred a few times. The chain links TRBV30 to TRBJ2-1; 14 bases agree with TRBD2. Looked up from germline, CDR1 is GTSNPN and CDR2 is SVGIG (reference sequence). The CDR3 consists of 17 residues. V was pared by 2 bases and J by 8 bases, with 11 bases of the junction left unmatched. CDR3 sequence: CAWSLTRTSGRSHEQFF. CDR3 nucleotides: TGTGCCTGGAGTTTAACTAGGACTAGCGGGAGGTCCCATGAGCAGTTCTTC.